This T cell receptor beta chain derives from a study of T cells after posttransplantation cyclophosphamide. General study points: Recipient CMV seropositivity and CMV reactivation strongly tracked TRB clonality. Tissue-infiltrating T cells from skin or gut overlapped little with blood T cells. Later post-transplant blood repertoires were often dominated by donor CD8+ memory clones.

This clone was seen more than once but under ten times. The antigen is undetermined. The protocol was immunoSEQ multiplex PCR, while the TCRdb copy is restricted to in-frame clones and leaves out a portion. This sample has 15,000 to 20,000 clones; around 84% occur once, and the top ten carry around 27%. Sampled 1 year posttransplant, controls received myeloablative marrow transplants, methotrexate and a calcineurin inhibitor. This CDR3 comprises 14 residues. Germline V gene data show CDR1 as SNHLY and CDR2 as FYNNEI. With 8 bases removed from V and 6 bases from J, the gap between germline ends came to 20 bases.

V usage is TRBV2 and J usage is TRBJ2-7; TRBD2 is a possible D gene (6 bases). The specimen comprised PBMCs, sampled after allogeneic stem cell transplant with calcineurin inhibitor and methotrexate. The sequence derives from a female patient aged 18-29 years who received an allogeneic stem cell transplant from an unrelated donor, was CMV-positive, and had acute and chronic GVHD. Part of the T cell pool may stem from the graft donor. CDR3 bases: TGTGCCAGCTCACCCGGGCGCGGGACCCGCGAGCAGTACTTC. Translated, it gives CASSPGRGTREQYF.